This T cell receptor beta chain was recovered during a study of T cells after yellow fever vaccination. Study-level results: Post-booster repertoires again held most primary-vaccination clones (about 96% CD4, roughly 88% CD8). Weaker, the secondary response peaked sooner, at day 5 versus 15. From the bulk population, abundant clonotypes could contaminate and appear within FACS-sorted repertoires.

This clonotype was seen more than once but under ten times. Its antigen is undetermined. Template switching with 5'RACE generated the TCR cDNA and added a universal primer site and UMIs. MiXCR was run by TCRdb on the 5' RACE reads, yielding one entry per CDR3 protein. This sample has about 260,000 distinct CDR3 sequences, with over 10% found just once. CDR1 and CDR2 (germline): SGHRS, YFSETQ. V was clipped by 0 bases and J by 2 bases; unmatched bases: 3. The CDR3 has 16 amino acids. The chain links TRBV5-1 to TRBJ2-3; 10 bases match TRBD1. This TCR came from a man younger than 40 who received the YFV17D yellow fever vaccine. The source was CD4+ T cells sorted from PBMCs, collected 45 days after the yellow fever booster vaccination. The CDR3 loop is CASSLGDRGATDTQYF. The CDR3 bases are TGCGCCAGCAGCTTGGGGGACAGGGGAGCCACAGATACGCAGTATTTT. Together with reference TRBV5-1 and TRBJ2-3, the CDR3 gives the full variable domain: KAGVTQTPRYLIKTRGQQVTLSCSPISGHRSVSWYQQTPGQGLQFLFEYFSETQRNKGNFPGRFSGRQFSNSRSEMNVSTLELGDSALYLCASSLGDRGATDTQYFGPGTRLTVL.